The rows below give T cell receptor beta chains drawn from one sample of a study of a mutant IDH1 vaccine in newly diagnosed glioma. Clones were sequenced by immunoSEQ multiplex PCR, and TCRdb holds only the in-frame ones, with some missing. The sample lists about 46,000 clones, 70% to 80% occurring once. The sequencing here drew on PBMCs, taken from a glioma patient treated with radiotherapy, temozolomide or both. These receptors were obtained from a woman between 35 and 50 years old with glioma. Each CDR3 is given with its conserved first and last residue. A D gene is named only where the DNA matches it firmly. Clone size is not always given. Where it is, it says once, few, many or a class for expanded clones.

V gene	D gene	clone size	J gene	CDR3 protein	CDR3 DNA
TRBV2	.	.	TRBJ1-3	CASSDRADSVYSDTIYF	TGTGCCAGCAGTGACAGGGCTGACAGCGTTTACTCGGACACCATATATTTT
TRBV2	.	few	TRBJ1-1	CASSEARPMNTEAFF	TGTGCCAGCAGTGAAGCTAGGCCCATGAACACTGAAGCTTTCTTT
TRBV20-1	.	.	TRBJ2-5	CSPGSQETQYF	TGCAGTCCGGGGTCCCAAGAGACCCAGTACTTC
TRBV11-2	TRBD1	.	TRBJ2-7	CASSLGFRGHDEQYF	TGTGCCAGCAGCTTAGGGTTCAGGGGGCACGACGAGCAGTACTTC
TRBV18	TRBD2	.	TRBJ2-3	CASSPPLAGYTDTQYF	TGTGCCAGCTCACCACCGTTAGCGGGGTACACAGATACGCAGTATTTT
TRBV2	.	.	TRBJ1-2	CASSPQGYGYTF	TGTGCCAGCAGTCCACAGGGCTATGGCTACACCTTC
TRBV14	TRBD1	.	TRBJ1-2	CASSPRQGTYGYTF	TGTGCCAGCAGCCCCCGACAGGGGACCTATGGCTACACCTTC
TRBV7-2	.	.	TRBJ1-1	CASSLGGHPEAFF	TGTGCCAGCAGCTTGGGGGGGCACCCCGAAGCTTTCTTT
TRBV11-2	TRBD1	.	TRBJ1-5	CASSTRTGLSNQPQHF	TGTGCCAGCAGCACCCGGACAGGGCTTAGCAATCAGCCCCAGCATTTT
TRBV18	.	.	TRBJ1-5	CASSPDLNQPQHF	TGTGCCAGCTCACCGGACCTTAATCAGCCCCAGCATTTT
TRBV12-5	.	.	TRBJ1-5	CASGPGLNQPQHF	TGTGCTAGTGGCCCGGGCCTCAATCAGCCCCAGCATTTT
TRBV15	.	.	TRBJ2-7	CATSRGTTGHYEQYF	TGTGCCACCAGCAGAGGGACAACGGGGCACTACGAGCAGTACTTC
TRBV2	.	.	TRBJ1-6	CASSETTANSPLHF	TGTGCCAGCAGTGAAACGACAGCAAATTCACCCCTCCACTTT
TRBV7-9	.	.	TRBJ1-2	CASSFPGGNGYTF	TGTGCCAGCAGCTTTCCGGGAGGTAACGGCTACACCTTC
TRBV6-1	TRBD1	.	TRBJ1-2	CASSDPWTGDGYTF	TGTGCCAGCAGTGATCCCTGGACAGGGGATGGCTACACCTTC
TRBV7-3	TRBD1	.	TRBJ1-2	CASSSNPGTANYGYTF	TGTGCCAGCAGCTCAAATCCCGGGACAGCTAACTATGGCTACACCTTC
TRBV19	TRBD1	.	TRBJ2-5	CASSIRDREETQYF	TGTGCCAGTAGCATCCGGGACAGAGAAGAGACCCAGTACTTC
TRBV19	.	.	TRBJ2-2	CASSIPGGLNTGELFF	TGTGCCAGTAGTATCCCCGGGGGGCTGAACACCGGGGAGCTGTTTTTT
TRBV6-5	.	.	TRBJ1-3	CASSYLTGNTIYF	TGTGCCAGCAGTTACCTCACTGGAAACACCATATATTTT
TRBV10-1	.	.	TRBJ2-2	CASSDRQGHTGELFF	TGCGCCAGCAGTGATAGGCAGGGTCACACCGGGGAGCTGTTTTTT
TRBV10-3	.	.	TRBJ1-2	CAIPGGNNYGYTF	TGTGCCATCCCAGGAGGAAATAACTATGGCTACACCTTC
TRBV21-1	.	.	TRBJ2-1	CASQRRGILNEQFF	TGTGCCAGCCAGCGAAGGGGGATATTGAATGAGCAGTTCTTC
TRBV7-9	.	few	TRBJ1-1	CASSLGALISEAFF	TGTGCCAGCAGCTTAGGGGCTTTGATTTCTGAAGCTTTCTTT
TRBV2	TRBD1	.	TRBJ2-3	CASGGTGGRNTQYF	TGTGCCAGCGGGGGTACAGGGGGCAGGAATACGCAGTATTTT
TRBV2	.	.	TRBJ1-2	CASSETGEGSDGYTF	TGTGCCAGCAGTGAAACGGGGGAAGGGTCGGACGGCTACACCTTC
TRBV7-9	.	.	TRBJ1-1	CASNPLQTGLTEAFF	TGTGCCAGCAACCCCTTACAGACAGGTCTTACTGAAGCTTTCTTT
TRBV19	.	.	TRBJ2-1	CASGITAGGNEQFF	TGTGCCAGTGGCATAACGGCAGGGGGGAATGAGCAGTTCTTC
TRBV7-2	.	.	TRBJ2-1	CASSRREGVTGNEQFF	TGTGCCAGCAGCCGGAGGGAGGGGGTAACGGGGAATGAGCAGTTCTTC
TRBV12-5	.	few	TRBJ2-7	CASGHRVGGYEQYF	TGTGCTAGTGGTCACAGGGTAGGGGGCTACGAGCAGTACTTC
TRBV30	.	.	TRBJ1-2	CAWSAGRGNYGYTF	TGTGCCTGGAGCGCAGGGAGAGGAAACTATGGCTACACCTTC
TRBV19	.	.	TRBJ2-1	CASSTSGRSTSYNEQFF	TGTGCCAGTAGTACTTCTGGACGGTCGACATCCTACAATGAGCAGTTCTTC
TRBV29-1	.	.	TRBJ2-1	CSVVGQINEQFF	TGCAGCGTTGTGGGGCAGATCAATGAGCAGTTCTTC
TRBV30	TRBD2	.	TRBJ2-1	CAWSVLAGEQFF	TGTGCCTGGAGTGTACTAGCGGGTGAGCAGTTCTTC
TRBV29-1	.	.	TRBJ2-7	CRRPLASHEQYF	TGCAGAAGACCTCTCGCGTCCCACGAGCAGTACTTC
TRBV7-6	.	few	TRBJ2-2	CASSTSGTHGELFF	TGTGCCAGCAGCACGTCCGGGACTCACGGGGAGCTGTTTTTT
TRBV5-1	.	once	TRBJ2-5	CASSLTGGVFQETQYF	TGCGCCAGCAGCTTGACCGGCGGGGTTTTCCAAGAGACCCAGTACTTC
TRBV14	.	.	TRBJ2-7	CASSQDYPGTPGNEQYF	TGTGCCAGCAGCCAAGACTACCCAGGGACCCCGGGTAACGAGCAGTACTTC
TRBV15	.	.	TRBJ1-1	CATRSGANTEAFF	TGTGCCACCCGATCAGGGGCTAACACTGAAGCTTTCTTT
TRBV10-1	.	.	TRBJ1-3	CASSESPWGGNTIYF	TGCGCCAGCAGTGAGTCGCCGTGGGGAGGAAACACCATATATTTT
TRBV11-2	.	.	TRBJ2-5	CASSPPSVQETQYF	TGTGCCAGCAGCCCTCCTAGTGTCCAAGAGACCCAGTACTTC
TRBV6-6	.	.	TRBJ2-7	CASSYSMGVSYEQYF	TGTGCCAGCAGTTACTCGATGGGGGTCTCCTACGAGCAGTACTTC
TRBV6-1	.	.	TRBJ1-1	CASSEAGVYDTEAFF	TGTGCCAGCAGTGAAGCAGGGGTTTACGACACTGAAGCTTTCTTT
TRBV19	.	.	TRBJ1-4	CASSQRGYHEKLFF	TGTGCCAGTAGCCAAAGAGGTTACCATGAAAAACTGTTTTTT
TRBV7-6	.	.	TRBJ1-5	CASSSPNQPQHF	TGTGCCAGCAGCTCACCTAATCAGCCCCAGCATTTT
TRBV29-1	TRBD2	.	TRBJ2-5	CSASAPRGAGETQYF	TGCAGCGCCTCGGCCCCGCGGGGGGCAGGGGAGACCCAGTACTTC
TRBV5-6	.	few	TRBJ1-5	CASSLPGQPQHF	TGTGCCAGCAGCTTACCGGGTCAGCCCCAGCATTTT
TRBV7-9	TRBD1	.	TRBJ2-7	CASSSWTGSSYEQYF	TGTGCCAGCAGCTCGTGGACAGGAAGTTCCTACGAGCAGTACTTC
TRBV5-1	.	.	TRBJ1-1	CASWGSGLNTEAFF	TGCGCCAGCTGGGGTTCAGGGTTGAACACTGAAGCTTTCTTT
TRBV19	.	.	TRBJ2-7	CASSMGAWVEQYF	TGTGCCAGTAGTATGGGGGCGTGGGTCGAGCAGTACTTC
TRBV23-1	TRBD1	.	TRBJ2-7	CASSQSAGQGRNEQYF	TGCGCCAGCAGTCAATCGGCGGGACAGGGGAGGAACGAGCAGTACTTC
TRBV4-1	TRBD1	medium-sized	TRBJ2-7	CASSQETGLSYEQYF	TGCGCCAGCAGCCAAGAGACAGGGTTGTCCTACGAGCAGTACTTC
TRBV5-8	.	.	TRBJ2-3	CASSLGSGLPTDTQYF	TGTGCCAGCAGCTTGGGGTCAGGACTACCTACCGATACGCAGTATTTT
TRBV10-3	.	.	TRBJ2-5	CAISESIGAKGTQYF	TGTGCCATCAGTGAGTCGATCGGGGCGAAGGGGACCCAGTACTTC
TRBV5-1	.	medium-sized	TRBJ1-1	CASSLWPGNTEAFF	TGCGCCAGCAGCTTGTGGCCAGGAAACACTGAAGCTTTCTTT
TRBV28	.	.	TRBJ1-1	CASSSTLTQAFF	TGTGCCAGCAGTTCGACACTTACCCAGGCTTTCTTT
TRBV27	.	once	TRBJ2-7	CASSLRNQGEQYF	TGTGCCAGCAGTTTACGCAACCAGGGGGAGCAGTACTTC
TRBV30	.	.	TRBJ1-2	CAWSVRAVNYGYTF	TGTGCCTGGAGTGTACGGGCTGTTAACTATGGCTACACCTTC
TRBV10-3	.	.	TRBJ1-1	CAISDVGENTEAFF	TGTGCCATCAGTGATGTAGGGGAGAACACTGAAGCTTTCTTT
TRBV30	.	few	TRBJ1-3	CAWSPNSGNTIYF	TGTGCCTGGAGCCCCAACTCTGGAAACACCATATATTTT